The 25 T cell receptor beta chains below were found in one sample sequenced in a study of blood T cell repertoires in COVID-19. Clones were sequenced by immunoSEQ multiplex PCR, and TCRdb holds only the in-frame ones, with some missing. The sample holds about 82,000 clones; around 80% are singletons and the top ten take more than 10%. The material sequenced was peripheral blood. Every receptor here comes from a woman aged 40 to 50 with active or convalescent COVID-19.

This clone has a handful of counts. The V call is TRBV28, the J call TRBJ2-3; TRBD2 matches at 14 bases. V trimming: 2 bases; J trimming: 10 bases; junction bases outside the gene matches: 8. Germline V gene lookup returns CDR1 MDHEN and CDR2 SYDVKM. This CDR3 spans 16 amino acids. The CDR3: CASSLGTSGGLGAQYF. For the CDR3, the DNA is TGTGCCAGCAGTTTAGGGACTAGCGGGGGCCTTGGGGCGCAGTATTTT.

This clone has a single count. This rearrangement joins TRBV30 to TRBJ2-7, with 7 bases that match TRBD2. CDR1 is GTSNPN and CDR2 is SVGIG in the germline V gene (reference sequence). This CDR3 has 14 residues. V gave up 0 bases and J gave up 3 bases; unmatched junction bases: 5. CDR3 sequence: CAWSVPGLNYEQYF. In DNA form, the CDR3 reads TGTGCCTGGAGTGTACCGGGACTAAACTACGAGCAGTACTTC. Combining the CDR3 with reference TRBV30 and TRBJ2-7 gives the whole variable domain SQTIHQWPATLVQPVGSPLSLECTVEGTSNPNLYWYRQAAGRGLQLLFYSVGIGQISSEVPQNLSASRPQDRQFILSSKKLLLSDSGFYLCAWSVPGLNYEQYFGPGTRLTVT.

The V and J genes are TRBV2 and TRBJ2-5; D remains ambiguous. Germline CDR1 SNHLY, CDR2 FYNNEI. The CDR3 extends over 11 amino acids. V shed 8 bases and J shed 4 bases, with 8 bases lying between them. CDR3 nucleotides: TGTGCCAGCGGCCGACTAGAGACCCAGTACTTC. It is translated as CASGRLETQYF.

The CDR3 spells CASNSRGQGVEKLFF. CDR3 nucleotides: TGTGCCAGCAACTCAAGAGGACAGGGAGTTGAAAAACTGTTTTTT. The chain links TRBV7-2 to TRBJ1-4, with 8 bases identical to TRBD1. V shed 7 bases, J shed 7 bases, and the junction held 11 bases outside the gene matches. Germline lookup yields CDR1 SGHTA and CDR2 FQGNSA. This CDR3 contains 15 residues.

The chain links TRBV4-2 to TRBJ1-2; 7 bases fit TRBD1. The CDR3 totals 16 residues. The germline gives CDR1 LGHNA, CDR2 YNFKEQ. J was trimmed by 5 bases and V by 0 bases; bases with no gene match: 9. For the CDR3, the DNA is TGTGCCAGCAGCCAAGATCCCGGACAGGCCGAGTATGGCTACACCTTC. It codes for CASSQDPGQAEYGYTF.

The J gene is TRBJ1-2, the V gene TRBV2, with 8 bases fitting TRBD1. The CDR3 consists of 13 residues. J gave up 7 bases and V 7 bases, and 8 bases lay outside the gene matches. Germline CDR1 reads SNHLY; CDR2 reads FYNNEI. The CDR3 DNA sequence: TGTGCCAGCACGAGACAGGGGAGCCTTGGCTACACCTTC. The encoded protein is CASTRQGSLGYTF.

This clone has only a few counts. V gene TRBV7-9 combines with J gene TRBJ2-1, with D perhaps matching TRBD2 (5 bases). CDR1 SEHNR and CDR2 FQNEAQ come from the germline V gene (reference sequence). V was shortened by 2 bases and J by 3 bases, with 11 bases between the two germline ends. This CDR3 has 15 amino acids. DNA for the CDR3: TGTGCCAGCAGCTTACCGAGCGGTGGCTACAATGAGCAGTTCTTC. Protein product: CASSLPSGGYNEQFF.

This clone has a single count. The V call is TRBV5-6, the J call TRBJ1-2, with 10 bases that match TRBD1. Germline CDR1 reads SGHDT; CDR2 reads YYEEEE. The CDR3 runs to 14 residues. Trimming removed 2 bases from V and 4 bases from J; junction bases left unmatched: 2. DNA of the CDR3: TGTGCCAGCAGCTTCTGGGACAGGGGCTATGGCTACACCTTC. It translates to CASSFWDRGYGYTF.

This clone has more than one count but fewer than ten. V usage is TRBV7-6 and J usage is TRBJ2-7; 10 bases are shared with TRBD1. The CDR3 covers 15 residues. V was clipped by 5 bases and J by 3 bases; unmatched bases: 7. The germline V gene encodes CDR1 SGHVS and CDR2 FNYEAQ. DNA for the CDR3: TGTGCCAGCAGCCCCGACAGGGGGCATCTCTACGAGCAGTACTTC. As protein: CASSPDRGHLYEQYF.

The chain recombines TRBV19 with TRBJ2-5; D is ambiguous. Trimming pared 1 base from V and 2 bases from J, leaving 11 bases between. CDR3 length: 15 amino acids. CDR1 and CDR2 from the germline V gene are LNHDA and SQIVND (reference sequence). As DNA, the CDR3 is TGTGCCAGTAGTATAGGCGGATCTACTCAAGAGACCCAGTACTTC. Its translation: CASSIGGSTQETQYF.

The genes are TRBV11-2 and TRBJ2-3; 7 bases line up with TRBD2. The CDR3 is 17 amino acids. The germline CDR1 and CDR2 sequences are SGHAT and FQNNGV. Trimming cost V 0 bases and J 2 bases; bases outside gene matches: 8. The CDR3 DNA follows: TGTGCCAGCAGCTTAGAGGGGGGGAAACTCTTCACAGATACGCAGTATTTT. Encoded protein: CASSLEGGKLFTDTQYF.

The chain is built from TRBV4-2 and TRBJ2-1; 9 nucleotides align to TRBD1. The CDR3 runs 16 residues. From germline, CDR1 is LGHNA and CDR2 YNFKEQ. Trimming removed 1 base from V and 5 bases from J; junction bases left unmatched: 6. The CDR3 DNA is TGTGCCAGCAGCCAAGGGGGACAGGGTTTTAACAATGAGCAGTTCTTC. It specifies CASSQGGQGFNNEQFF.

CDR3 bases: TGTGCCAGCAGATACCCCGTAATGGCAGGGCTCGGAAAGACCCAGTACTTC. This translates into CASRYPVMAGLGKTQYF. The chain is built from TRBV21-1 and TRBJ2-5; TRBD1 reflects the table's D call only, with no check against the DNA. TRBV21-1 is a documented pseudogene. This CDR3 contains 17 residues.

This clone was seen only once. This chain links TRBV2 with TRBJ1-2; D ambiguous. The CDR3 length is 12 residues. Germline CDR1 SNHLY, CDR2 FYNNEI. The V end lost 5 bases, the J end lost 5 bases, and 9 bases lay between the germline ends. CDR3 residues: CASSPQAYGYTF. In DNA form, the CDR3 reads TGTGCCAGCAGTCCTCAGGCTTATGGCTACACCTTC. The variable domain in full, with the rest retrieved from reference TRBV2 and TRBJ1-2, is EPEVTQTPSHQVTQMGQEVILRCVPISNHLYFYWYRQILGQKVEFLVSFYNNEISEKSEIFDDQFSVERPDGSNFTLKIRSTKLEDSAMYFCASSPQAYGYTFGSGTRLTVV.

This clone was detected only a few times. The gene calls are TRBV4-1 and TRBJ2-1; tentative D call: TRBD1 (6 bases). The V end lost 0 bases, the J end lost 4 bases, and 16 bases lay between the germline ends. Germline V gene lookup returns CDR1 MGHRA and CDR2 YSYEKL. This CDR3 region has 17 residues. CDR3 region: CASSQDVQTGKYNEQFF. The CDR3 coding sequence is TGCGCCAGCAGCCAAGATGTCCAGACAGGCAAATACAATGAGCAGTTCTTC.

The CDR3 DNA reads TGTGCCAGCAGTTACTCCCAGGGTCCGAGCTCACCCCTCCACTTT. It translates to CASSYSQGPSSPLHF. The chain uses TRBV6-6 and TRBJ1-6, with D perhaps matching TRBD1 (5 bases). In germline, CDR1 is MNHNY, CDR2 SVGAGI (reference sequence). Between the trimmed V and J ends, which lost 0 bases and 10 bases, there was a span of 13 bases. This CDR3 has 15 residues.

The chain links TRBV7-8 to TRBJ2-7; TRBD2 matches at 7 bases. The CDR3 spans 17 residues. Germline CDR1 reads SGHVS; CDR2 reads FQNEAQ. The ends lost 4 bases at V and 0 bases at J; junction bases unmatched: 12. This CDR3 is CASSSFFAGVGSYEQYF. The DNA for the CDR3 is TGTGCCAGCAGCTCCTTCTTTGCGGGAGTGGGCTCCTACGAGCAGTACTTC.

The gene calls are TRBV4-2 and TRBJ2-1, with a possible D match to TRBD2 (6 bases). Germline-derived CDR1 and CDR2 are LGHNA and YNFKEQ. The V end was cut by 4 bases, the J end by 3 bases, with 16 bases between. The CDR3 spans 16 residues. CDR3 loop: CASSPFSGTRYNEQFF. Written as DNA, the CDR3 is TGTGCCAGCAGCCCTTTTTCCGGGACTCGCTACAATGAGCAGTTCTTC.

The chain has TRBV11-2 and TRBJ2-3; D is possibly TRBD1 (6 bases). Germline values: CDR1 SGHAT, CDR2 FQNNGV. Between the trimmed V and J ends, which lost 1 base and 3 bases, there was a span of 17 bases. This CDR3 is 17 amino acids long. The CDR3 is CASSLGQGSRKTDTQYF. The CDR3 DNA reads as TGTGCCAGCAGCTTAGGCCAGGGGTCTCGAAAGACAGATACGCAGTATTTT.

The chain links TRBV11-2 to TRBJ2-7, with D perhaps TRBD2 (5 bases). The CDR3 contains 14 residues. Germline V gene sequence: CDR1 SGHAT, CDR2 FQNNGV. The germline V and J ends were trimmed by 5 bases and 2 bases, with 13 bases remaining between them. DNA of the CDR3: TGTGCCAGCAGCAAGGACTCCTCTGCCTACGAGCAGTACTTC. This gives the protein CASSKDSSAYEQYF.

The chain joins TRBV2 to TRBJ2-3; 8 bases agree with TRBD2. After removal of 6 bases from V and 3 bases from J, the junction contained 8 bases not matched to a gene. Germline CDR1 reads SNHLY; CDR2 reads FYNNEI. The length of the CDR3 is 15 residues. CDR3 coding DNA: TGTGCCAGCAGCAGACTAGCGACGTGGACAGATACGCAGTATTTT. Its protein product is CASSRLATWTDTQYF. The full variable domain, completed using reference TRBV2 and TRBJ2-3, is EPEVTQTPSHQVTQMGQEVILRCVPISNHLYFYWYRQILGQKVEFLVSFYNNEISEKSEIFDDQFSVERPDGSNFTLKIRSTKLEDSAMYFCASSRLATWTDTQYFGPGTRLTVL.

The chain couples TRBV28 to TRBJ2-1; no reliable D call. V was clipped by 2 bases and J by 7 bases, with 15 bases between them. This CDR3 is built from 15 residues. Germline V gives CDR1 MDHEN, CDR2 SYDVKM. CDR3 sequence reads: CASSLASDVANEQFF. CDR3 sequence (DNA): TGTGCCAGCAGTTTAGCTAGTGATGTGGCAAATGAGCAGTTCTTC.

This clone is termed medium-sized. V and J are TRBV7-6 and TRBJ2-1; 12 bases are a match to TRBD1. Trimming at V came to 3 bases and at J to 2 bases, leaving 5 bases not matched to a gene. Looked up from germline, CDR1 is SGHVS and CDR2 is FNYEAQ. This CDR3 region has 17 residues. CDR3 sequence (DNA): TGTGCCAGCAGCTTTCCCGGGACAGGGGGCGCCTACAATGAGCAGTTCTTC. This translates into CASSFPGTGGAYNEQFF.

The V call is TRBV10-2, the J call TRBJ1-1; 9 positions agree with TRBD1. This CDR3 has 14 residues. V trimming: 6 bases; J trimming: 0 bases; junction bases outside the gene matches: 2. The germline V gene encodes CDR1 WSHSY and CDR2 SAAADI. In DNA, the CDR3 is TGCGCCAGCAGGGGACAGGGATTGAACACTGAAGCTTTCTTT. Translating gives CASRGQGLNTEAFF.

The chain has TRBV21-1 and TRBJ1-1. TRBV21-1 is shown as a pseudogene. The CDR3 totals 16 residues. Written as DNA, the CDR3 is TGTGCCAGCAGCAAAGCTGAGGCCAGCTTGAACACTGAAGCTTTCTTT. Its translation is CASSKAEASLNTEAFF.